Included here is one TCR beta chain sequence, with context. The sample belongs to a study of T cell changes during pregnancy in multiple sclerosis. Per the germline V gene, CDR1 is SGHRS and CDR2 is YFSETQ. The CDR3 is 13 residues long. Trimming removed 7 bases from V and 1 base from J, with 11 bases in between. TCRdb's copy holds only in-frame clones and misses some; the assay was immunoSEQ multiplex PCR. The sample consists of tens of thousands of clones, approximately 91% of them appearing once. This TCR was recovered from a female donor with multiple sclerosis, enrolled in a pregnancy study. This chain uses TRBV5-1 with TRBJ1-1; D is possibly TRBD1 (6 bases). Material: peripheral blood, obtained in the third trimester of pregnancy. CDR3 loop: CASGDTRNTEAFF. The DNA of the CDR3 is TGCGCCAGCGGGGACACCCGGAACACTGAAGCTTTCTTT.